This T cell receptor (beta chain) was identified in a study of blood T cell repertoires in COVID-19. On the study more broadly: Collection of acute and convalescent COVID-19 samples took place in the United States, Italy and Spain. Nucleic acid was either cDNA or gDNA, and it came from T cells, B-cell-depleted T cells, or PBMCs.

With 2 bases removed from V and 0 bases from J, the gap between germline ends came to 12 bases. There are 15 residues in the CDR3. Germline V lookup: CDR1 GTSNPN, CDR2 SVGIG (reference sequence). Here immunoSEQ multiplex PCR was the method, and the copy in TCRdb shows in-frame clones only, minus some. This sample has about 46,000 clones, with around 89% found just once. The TCR originated in a man aged 50 or older with active COVID-19. The V and J genes are TRBV30 and TRBJ2-3; tentative D call: TRBD2 (6 bases). Source material: peripheral blood. The chain's CDR3 is CAWSHGGASTDTQYF. The CDR3 DNA reads as TGTGCCTGGAGTCACGGAGGGGCTAGCACAGATACGCAGTATTTT.